This T cell receptor (beta chain) was profiled in a study of shared T cell receptors in the human thymus. Libraries were prepared by immunoSEQ multiplex PCR; TCRdb keeps only in-frame clonotypes and omits some of them. The data contain hundreds of thousands of clones, more than 70% of them singletons. These data also formed part of another study, on human thymus T cells. That study reports: Finnish infants who were healthy and having corrective surgery for congenital heart defects made up the donors. The thymus tissue came from resections taken during corrective heart surgery. Thymic and blood repertoires appeared to show biased V and J gene usage.

The sample was thymocytes. This receptor was identified in a boy in the first two years of life with a congenital heart defect.

CDR3 DNA sequence: TGTGCCAGCAGCTTAGTAAAGCGGGGGACGAACACCGGGGAGCTGTTTTTT. It codes for CASSLVKRGTNTGELFF. V and J are TRBV5-4 and TRBJ2-2; 8 nucleotides match TRBD2. The CDR3 length is 17 residues. The V segment lost 2 bases and the J segment 0 bases; nucleotides outside the gene matches: 6. Germline V lookup: CDR1 SGHNT, CDR2 YYREEE (reference sequence).